This is a list of T cell receptor beta chains from one sample in a study of blood T cell repertoires in COVID-19. Using immunoSEQ multiplex PCR, the repertoire was profiled, and TCRdb retains in-frame clones only, with some absent. The repertoire holds about 150,000 clones, approximately 92% seen once, with around 16% in the top ten. Sequencing used peripheral blood. These TCRs come from a woman aged 40 to 50 with acute or convalescent COVID-19. The CDR3 runs from the conserved cysteine through the conserved F or W. The D gene is left open where the match is weak. Clone size, where shown, is once, few, many, or a class for clones that have expanded.

DNA,CDR3,D,J,length,size,V
TGCGCCAGCAGCCGACCGGGACAGCAATTGTATGGCTACACCTTC,CASSRPGQQLYGYTF,TRBD1,TRBJ1-2,15,NA,TRBV4-1
TGTGCCAGCGCAGGGGAGACCCAGTACTTC,CASAGETQYF,NA,TRBJ2-5,10,NA,TRBV9
TGTGCCAGTAGTATAGATGGGGGGACCGAGACCCAGTACTTC,CASSIDGGTETQYF,NA,TRBJ2-5,14,NA,TRBV19
TGTGCCAGCAGTTTAGCGGGGAGTAACTACAATGAGCAGTTCTTC,CASSLAGSNYNEQFF,NA,TRBJ2-1,15,NA,TRBV28
TGTGCCAGCAGCTTAGCATCCCCGGGTCTCGGAAACACCATATATTTT,CASSLASPGLGNTIYF,NA,TRBJ1-3,16,NA,TRBV7-2
TGTGCCAGCAGCTTAGCGGGAAGGCCCTACGAGCAGTACTTC,CASSLAGRPYEQYF,NA,TRBJ2-7,14,NA,TRBV11-2
TGTGCCAGCAGTTACTCTTTTGCGGGGAAGAACACTGAAGCTTTCTTT,CASSYSFAGKNTEAFF,NA,TRBJ1-1,16,NA,TRBV6-5
TGTGCCAGCTCACCGCCTAGGGGACAGGGGTCGACTGAAGCTTTCTTT,CASSPPRGQGSTEAFF,TRBD1,TRBJ1-1,16,once,TRBV18
TGTGCCAGCAGCCAGTTCGGGGGGGACACGGGTGAGCAGTTCTTC,CASSQFGGDTGEQFF,TRBD2,TRBJ2-1,15,NA,TRBV3-1/TRBV3-2
TGTGCCAGCAGTTTAGGAGGTTCACCCCTCCACTTT,CASSLGGSPLHF,NA,TRBJ1-6,12,NA,TRBV28
TGTGCCAGCAGCTTCGGCCCGGGTGAAAAACTGTTTTTT,CASSFGPGEKLFF,NA,TRBJ1-4,13,few,TRBV7-9
TGCGCCAGCAGCCAAGAAGAGGGGGACTCCTACAATGAGCAGTTCTTC,CASSQEEGDSYNEQFF,NA,TRBJ2-1,16,NA,TRBV4-1
TGTGCCAGCAGCTCCCAGGAGAACACTGAAGCTTTCTTT,CASSSQENTEAFF,NA,TRBJ1-1,13,few,TRBV7-9
TGTGCCAGCAGTTTACTAGATACGCAGTATTTT,CASSLLDTQYF,NA,TRBJ2-3,11,NA,TRBV28
TGTGCCAGCAGCCAAGCGGACAGGGCTTTCTACGAGCAGTACTTC,CASSQADRAFYEQYF,TRBD1,TRBJ2-7,15,NA,TRBV3-1/TRBV3-2
TGTGCCAGCAGCTTAGATTGGACAACCGCAACTAATGAAAAACTGTTTTTT,CASSLDWTTATNEKLFF,NA,TRBJ1-4,17,once,TRBV7-9
TGCGCCAGCAGCTCAAGACAGGGAAATACTGAAGCTTTCTTT,CASSSRQGNTEAFF,TRBD1,TRBJ1-1,14,NA,TRBV5-1